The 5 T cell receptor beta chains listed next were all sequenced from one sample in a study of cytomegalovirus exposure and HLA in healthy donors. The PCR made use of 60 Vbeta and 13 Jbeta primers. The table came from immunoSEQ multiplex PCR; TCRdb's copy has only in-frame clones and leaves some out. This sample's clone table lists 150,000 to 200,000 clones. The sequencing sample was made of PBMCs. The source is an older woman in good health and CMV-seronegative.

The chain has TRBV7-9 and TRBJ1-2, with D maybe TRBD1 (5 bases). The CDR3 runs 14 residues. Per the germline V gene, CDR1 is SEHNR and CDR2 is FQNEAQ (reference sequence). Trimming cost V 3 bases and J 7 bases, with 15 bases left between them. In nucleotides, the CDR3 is TGTGCCAGCAGCTTGGCGGGACTTTTGGGTGGCTACACCTTC. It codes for CASSLAGLLGGYTF.

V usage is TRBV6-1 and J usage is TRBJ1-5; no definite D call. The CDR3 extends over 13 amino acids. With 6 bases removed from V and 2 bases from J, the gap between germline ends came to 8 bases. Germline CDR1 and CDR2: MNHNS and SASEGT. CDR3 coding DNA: TGTGCCAGCAGCCAGGTTGGCAATCAGCCCCAGCATTTT. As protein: CASSQVGNQPQHF.

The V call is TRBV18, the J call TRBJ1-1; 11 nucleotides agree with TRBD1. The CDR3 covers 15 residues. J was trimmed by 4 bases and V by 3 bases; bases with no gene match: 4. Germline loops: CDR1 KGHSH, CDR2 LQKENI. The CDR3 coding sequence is TGTGCCAGCTCACCCACAGGGACAGGGGGCACTGAAGCTTTCTTT. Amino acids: CASSPTGTGGTEAFF. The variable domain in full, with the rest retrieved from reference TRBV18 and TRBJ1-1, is NAGVMQNPRHLVRRRGQEARLRCSPMKGHSHVYWYRQLPEEGLKFMVYLQKENIIDESGMPKERFSAEFPKEGPSILRIQQVVRGDSAAYFCASSPTGTGGTEAFFGQGTRLTVV.

In DNA form, the CDR3 reads TGTGCCAGCAGCGTAGGGACAGAGCTCAATCAGCCCCAGCATTTT. This codes for CASSVGTELNQPQHF. The rearrangement links TRBV9 to TRBJ1-5; D may be TRBD1 (6 bases). The V and J ends lost 0 bases and 3 bases respectively, with 10 bases between them. Germline V CDR1 and CDR2: SGDLS, YYNGEE. The CDR3 has 15 amino acids.

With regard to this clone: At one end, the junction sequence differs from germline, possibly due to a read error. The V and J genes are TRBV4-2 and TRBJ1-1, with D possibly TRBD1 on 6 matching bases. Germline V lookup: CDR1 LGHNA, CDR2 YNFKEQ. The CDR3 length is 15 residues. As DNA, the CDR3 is TGTGCCAGCGGCCAAGATCGGACAGAAAACACTGAAGCTTTCTTT. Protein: CASGQDRTENTEAFF.